This TCR beta chain is from a study of CD8+ T cells in alopecia areata. Overall study: Treated patients were given oral tofacitinib, which was dosed at 5 to 10 mg twice daily. Dosing with tofacitinib proceeded for 6 to 18 months, followed by 6 months off drug.

Looked up from germline, CDR1 is SQVTM and CDR2 is ANQGSEA. Trimming cost V 4 bases and J 3 bases, with 10 bases left between them. This CDR3 is built from 12 residues. RNA extraction was followed by reverse transcription into cDNA, which acted as the sequencing template. The protocol was immunoSEQ multiplex PCR, while the TCRdb copy is restricted to in-frame clones and leaves out a portion. This sample has hundreds of thousands of clones, with roughly two thirds found just once. Sorting separated CD4+ and CD8+ T cells out of PBMCs. Sequencing was performed on CD4+ T cells sorted from blood, taken at week 0. The sequence came from a human donor with alopecia areata. V gene TRBV29-1 combines with J gene TRBJ2-7; no reliable D call. DNA for the CDR3: TGCAGCGTTGTAAGGGCAGACTACGAGCAGTACTTC. It encodes CSVVRADYEQYF.